This is a list of T cell receptor beta chains from one sample in a study of blood T cell repertoires in COVID-19. The repertoire was sequenced with immunoSEQ multiplex PCR; TCRdb's copy has only in-frame clones and lacks some. Of roughly 250,000 clones detected, 85% to 95% appear once; the ten largest clones hold 1.5% to 2%. Material: PBMCs or T cells enriched from blood (not recorded which). The receptors were gathered from a woman aged 18-29 years who had recovered from COVID-19. The CDR3 runs from the conserved cysteine through the conserved F or W. A D gene is named only where the DNA matches it firmly. Some rows mark clone size as missing; the rest say once, few, many or name a class of expanded clone.

V,D,J,length,size,DNA,CDR3
TRBV19,.,TRBJ2-1,15,once,TGTGCCAGTAGTTGGTCGGGAGCCCCAAACAATGAGCAGTTCTTC,CASSWSGAPNNEQFF
TRBV6-1,TRBD1,TRBJ2-7,15,.,TGTGCCAGCAGTGAACGGGGACAGGGATCCTACGAGCAGTACTTC,CASSERGQGSYEQYF
TRBV5-6,TRBD2,TRBJ2-3,15,.,TGTGCCAGCAGCTTGACTAGCGGGCGCACAGATACGCAGTATTTT,CASSLTSGRTDTQYF
TRBV5-1,TRBD2,TRBJ2-2,14,once,TGCGCCAGTTTCGCTAGCGGTAACACCGGGGAGCTGTTTTTT,CASFASGNTGELFF
TRBV2,TRBD1,TRBJ1-1,14,once,TGTGCCAGCAGTCCACAGGGGGCGCGGACTGAAGCTTTCTTT,CASSPQGARTEAFF
TRBV7-3,TRBD1,TRBJ2-3,16,.,TGTGCCAGCAGCAATGTCGGACAGGGGGACACAGATACGCAGTATTTT,CASSNVGQGDTDTQYF
TRBV19,.,TRBJ2-1,16,.,TGTGCCAGTAGTATAGCTAGGGGGAGCTCCTACAATGAGCAGTTCTTC,CASSIARGSSYNEQFF
TRBV27,TRBD1,TRBJ1-1,15,once,TGTGCCAGCAGTCCACCGCTCGACAGGGGCACTGAAGCTTTCTTT,CASSPPLDRGTEAFF
TRBV7-9,TRBD1,TRBJ2-7,15,.,TGTGCCAGCACCTCGACGAGGACAGGACCCTACGAGCAGTACTTC,CASTSTRTGPYEQYF
TRBV29-1,.,TRBJ1-1,12,.,TGCAGCGTTGTTCAGGGGCGCACTGAAGCTTTCTTT,CSVVQGRTEAFF
TRBV4-2,TRBD1,TRBJ1-2,16,.,TGTGCCAGCAGCCAAGAAGGCCCGAGACAGGGGTATGGCTACACCTTC,CASSQEGPRQGYGYTF
TRBV6-1,.,TRBJ2-5,13,once,TGTGCCAGCAGTGAGGAGGATCTGGAGACCCAGTACTTC,CASSEEDLETQYF
TRBV13,.,TRBJ1-4,14,.,TGTGCCAGCAGCCGACGGGGGGGAATTGAAAAACTGTTTTTT,CASSRRGGIEKLFF
TRBV6-2/TRBV6-3,.,TRBJ1-1,16,.,TGTGCCAGCAGTTTGGCTATGGCAGGGCCGAACACTGAAGCTTTCTTT,CASSLAMAGPNTEAFF
TRBV7-9,TRBD1,TRBJ1-1,14,.,TGTGCCAGCAGCTGGGGACAGACGAACACTGAAGCTTTCTTT,CASSWGQTNTEAFF
TRBV6-5,.,TRBJ1-2,14,.,TGTGCCAGCAGTTGGTCGGACAGTCACTATGGCTACACCTTC,CASSWSDSHYGYTF
TRBV28,.,TRBJ1-2,15,.,TGTGCCAGCAGTTTACAGGCGGACAGTCTTTATGGCTACACCTTC,CASSLQADSLYGYTF
TRBV7-2,.,TRBJ2-5,16,.,TGTGCCAGCAGCGTCTCGTTTAGCAACCTTCGGGAGACCCAGTACTTC,CASSVSFSNLRETQYF
TRBV15,.,TRBJ1-1,13,.,TGTGCCACCAGCAGGGATATAGGCAGGGATGCTTTCTTT,CATSRDIGRDAFF
TRBV11-3,TRBD1,TRBJ1-6,14,.,TGTGCCAGCAGCTTGGGACAGGGGAATTCACCCCTCCACTTT,CASSLGQGNSPLHF
TRBV11-2,TRBD1,TRBJ1-1,16,.,TGTGCCAGCAGGAAGGGACAGCAATCAATGAACACTGAAGCTTTCTTT,CASRKGQQSMNTEAFF
TRBV7-3,TRBD2,TRBJ2-5,13,.,TGTGCCAGCAGCTTGCGGGAGGGGGAGACCCAGTACTTC,CASSLREGETQYF
TRBV7-9,.,TRBJ1-2,14,.,TGTGCCAGCAGCTTAGTGGGGGCAAGGGCGAGCTACACCTTC,CASSLVGARASYTF
TRBV2,TRBD2,TRBJ2-2,12,.,TGTGCCATAAGCGGGAGGACTGGGGAGCTGTTTTTT,CAISGRTGELFF